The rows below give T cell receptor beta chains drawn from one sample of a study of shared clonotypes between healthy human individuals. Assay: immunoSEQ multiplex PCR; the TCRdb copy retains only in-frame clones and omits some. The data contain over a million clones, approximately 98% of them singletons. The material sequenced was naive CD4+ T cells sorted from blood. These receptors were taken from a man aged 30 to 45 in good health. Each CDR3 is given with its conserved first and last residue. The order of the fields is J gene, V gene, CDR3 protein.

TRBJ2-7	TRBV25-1	CASRSVGPNEQYF
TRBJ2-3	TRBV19	CASSTRGTDAQYF
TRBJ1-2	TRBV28	CASSLRRTNYGYTF
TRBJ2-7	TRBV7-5	CVRSLARQGFTYEQYF
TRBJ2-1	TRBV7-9	CASSLAGGAVQFF
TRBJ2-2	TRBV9	CASSVGAGTGELFF
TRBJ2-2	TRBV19	CASKRGGNTGELFF
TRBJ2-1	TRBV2	CASSSDYNNYNEQFF
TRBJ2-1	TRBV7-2	CASSFTGGKQFF
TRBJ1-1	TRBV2	CASSVPWQGLNTEAFF
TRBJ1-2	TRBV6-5	CASIGQGAIGYGYTF
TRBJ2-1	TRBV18	CASSPMASNYNEQFF
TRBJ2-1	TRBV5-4	CASSQAGTRGGSEQFF
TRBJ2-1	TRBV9	CASSVSPPSGYNEQFF
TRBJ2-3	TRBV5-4	CASSLGGGQSTDTQYF
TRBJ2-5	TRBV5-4	CASSFRAGETQYF
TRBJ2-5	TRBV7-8	CASSLERRGRGSRAKETQYF
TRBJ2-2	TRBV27	CASSRRGGNTGELFF
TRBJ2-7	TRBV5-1	CASSVLGQLYEQYF
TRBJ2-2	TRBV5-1	CASSSDRGMNTGELFF
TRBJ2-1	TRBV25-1	CASSDIGLGLYNEQFF
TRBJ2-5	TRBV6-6	CASSPSGIGETQYF